This TCR beta chain was identified in a study of blood T cell repertoires in COVID-19. There are a few counts of this clone. TCRdb keeps only in-frame clones here, not all; method: immunoSEQ multiplex PCR. The sample shows tens of thousands of clones, roughly 82% of them seen only once. The CDR3 sequence is 11 residues long. V lost 1 base and J 8 bases, leaving 5 bases between the germline ends. The germline V gene encodes CDR1 MGHRA and CDR2 YSYEKL. The sample taken for sequencing was peripheral blood. This TCR came from a human donor in a cohort sampled during active COVID-19. The chain links TRBV4-1 to TRBJ1-2; D remains ambiguous. CDR3: CASSQVGGYTF. CDR3 nucleotides: TGCGCCAGCAGCCAAGTGGGCGGCTACACCTTC.